This record covers a single T cell receptor (beta chain). Its antigen is as yet unknown. This entry is derived from a study of STAT3 mutations in large granular lymphocyte leukemia. Study information: Immunosuppressive therapy was given to more than half of T-LGLL patients. Overall study findings and caveats: In several patients, dominant TCR clone burden exceeded STAT3 mutant burden, suggesting STAT3 mutation arose secondarily. Every T-LGLL patient had at least one immunodominant TCRbeta clonotype. Persisting codominant clonotypes may have hidden a small pathogenic clone.

The protocol was immunoSEQ multiplex PCR, while the TCRdb copy is restricted to in-frame clones and leaves out a portion. The profile shows 10,000 to 15,000 clones, approximately 88% of them singletons. Looked up from germline, CDR1 is SGHRS and CDR2 is YFSETQ. The V and J ends lost 4 bases and 1 base, in that order; junction bases with no gene match: 7. CDR3 length equals 17 residues. The clonotype comes from a human donor with T large granular lymphocyte leukemia. Some clones in this sample may be carry-over from other donors' samples. Input material: PBMCs. V usage is TRBV5-1 and J usage is TRBJ2-6; 8 bases agree with TRBD1. In nucleotides, the CDR3 is TGCGCCAGCAGCGAGGGACAGGCTTTTTCTGGGGCCAACGTCCTGACTTTC. This sequence encodes CASSEGQAFSGANVLTF.